This record covers a single T cell receptor beta chain. This sample was taken from a study of T cells of healthy individuals. Using its own MiXCR run on the 5' RACE reads, TCRdb lists one record per CDR3 protein. This table has around 53,000 distinct CDR3 sequences, about 14% appearing once. The ends lost 2 bases at V and 1 base at J; junction bases unmatched: 18. From germline, CDR1 is SGHTA and CDR2 FQGNSA. The CDR3 consists of 20 residues. This sequence originates from a human donor in good health. The chain combines TRBV7-2 with TRBJ2-3; TRBD1 matches 7 bases. In DNA form, the CDR3 reads TGTGCCAGCAGCTTACGGGGCTCAGGGGGACCTCTAGTTGGCACAGATACGCAGTATTTT. Its protein product is CASSLRGSGGPLVGTDTQYF.